A selection of T cell receptor beta chains follows, all from one sample in a study of CD8+CD57+ T cells in acquired aplastic anemia. One entry per CDR3 protein results from TCRdb running MiXCR on the reads. The profile covers tens of thousands of distinct CDR3 sequences, with under 50% appearing a single time and around 63% taken by the ten largest. The specimen was sorted CD4+, CD8+, or CD8+CD57+ T cells (not recorded which) from PBMCs. These receptors were collected from a human donor in good health, serving as a control. The CDR3 runs from the conserved cysteine through the conserved F or W. Fields, in order: J gene, clone size, V gene, D gene, CDR3 DNA, CDR3 protein. D genes are given only for firm matches. A row's size may be missing; if present it is once, few, many or a size class.

J: TRBJ1-1
size: few
V: TRBV13
D: TRBD1
DNA: TGTGCCAGCAGCCGATCCAACCCGGACAGGATTGAAATGATGAACACTGAAGCTTTCTTT
CDR3: CASSRSNPDRIEMMNTEAFF

J: TRBJ2-5
size: few
V: TRBV24-1
D: TRBD2
DNA: TGTGCCACCAAGGGACTAGCGGGAGGGCGTGAGACCCGGTACTTC
CDR3: CATKGLAGGRETRYF

J: TRBJ1-1
size: NA
V: TRBV29-1
D: NA
DNA: TGCAGCGCCTCGGCGGGGATAAACACTGAAGCTTTCTTT
CDR3: CSASAGINTEAFF

J: TRBJ2-7
size: NA
V: TRBV2
D: NA
DNA: TGTGCCAGCAGTGAAACCGGAGCCTACGAGCAGTACTTC
CDR3: CASSETGAYEQYF

J: TRBJ2-1
size: once
V: TRBV3-1
D: TRBD2
DNA: TGTGCCAGCAGCCAAACCGGGACTAGCGTGGATAATGAGCAGTTCTTC
CDR3: CASSQTGTSVDNEQFF

J: TRBJ2-1
size: few
V: TRBV4-2
D: TRBD2
DNA: TGTGCCAGCAGCCTCCAACTTCTAGCGGGAGGCGGCAATGAGCAGTTCTTC
CDR3: CASSLQLLAGGGNEQFF

J: TRBJ1-1
size: NA
V: TRBV9
D: NA
DNA: TGTGCCCGCAGCGTTCGGCCCTTCAACACTGAAGCTTTCTTT
CDR3: CARSVRPFNTEAFF

J: TRBJ2-7
size: many
V: TRBV30
D: TRBD1
DNA: TGTGCCTCAGGACAGGGGAGCACCTACGAGCAGTACTTC
CDR3: CASGQGSTYEQYF

J: TRBJ2-7
size: NA
V: TRBV4-2
D: TRBD1
DNA: TGTGCCAGCAGCCAAGGGCTAGGGACAGGGCTGTTCGAGCAGTACTTC
CDR3: CASSQGLGTGLFEQYF

J: TRBJ2-3
size: many
V: TRBV20-1
D: TRBD2
DNA: TGCAGTGCTAATAGCGGGGGGGAGATCACTAGCACAGATACGCAGTATTTT
CDR3: CSANSGGEITSTDTQYF

J: TRBJ2-7
size: many
V: TRBV20-1
D: NA
DNA: TGCAGTGCTAGAGATGTTGGCTACGAGCAGTACTTC
CDR3: CSARDVGYEQYF

J: TRBJ2-3
size: NA
V: TRBV19
D: NA
DNA: TGTGCCAGTAGTACCGGGACTAGGGGGCCAGATACGCAGTATTTT
CDR3: CASSTGTRGPDTQYF

J: TRBJ1-5
size: NA
V: TRBV5-1
D: NA
DNA: TGCGCCAGCAGCTCCACCGCAGGTTGGCAGCCCCAGCATTTT
CDR3: CASSSTAGWQPQHF

J: TRBJ2-7
size: NA
V: TRBV24-1
D: TRBD1
DNA: TGTGCCACCAGTGACTCGGGACAGGGGAACGAGCAGTACTTC
CDR3: CATSDSGQGNEQYF

J: TRBJ1-5
size: once
V: TRBV6-2/TRBV6-3
D: NA
DNA: TGTGCCAGCAGTTACCAAAGGGTTGGAAATCAGCCCCAGCATTTT
CDR3: CASSYQRVGNQPQHF

J: TRBJ2-1
size: many
V: TRBV20-1
D: TRBD2
DNA: TGCAGTGCTAGTCATCTACGGACTAGCCGTAATGAGCAGTTCTTC
CDR3: CSASHLRTSRNEQFF

J: TRBJ2-3
size: NA
V: TRBV29-1
D: NA
DNA: TGCAGCGTTGGGACAGATACGCAGTATTTT
CDR3: CSVGTDTQYF

J: TRBJ1-2
size: many
V: TRBV7-9
D: NA
DNA: TGTGCCAGCAGCACCTACGGGGGAAACTATGGCTACACCTTC
CDR3: CASSTYGGNYGYTF

J: TRBJ1-1
size: few
V: TRBV6-5
D: NA
DNA: TGTGCCAGCAGTTACGGCCCCCCAGGAACTGAAGCTTTCTTT
CDR3: CASSYGPPGTEAFF

J: TRBJ2-1
size: many
V: TRBV2
D: NA
DNA: TGTGCCAGCAGTGAACGAGCCGGTGAACATGAGCAGTTCTTC
CDR3: CASSERAGEHEQFF

J: TRBJ2-7
size: many
V: TRBV19
D: TRBD2
DNA: TGTGCCAGTAGTCCCCTAGCGGGAGGCGAGCAGTACTTC
CDR3: CASSPLAGGEQYF

J: TRBJ2-6
size: NA
V: TRBV15
D: NA
DNA: TGTGCCACCAGCAGAGCAGTCTCTGGGGCCAACGTCCTGACTTTC
CDR3: CATSRAVSGANVLTF

J: TRBJ2-3
size: many
V: TRBV15
D: TRBD2
DNA: TGTGCCACCAGCAGAGATATCCGGGAGGGCCGGGATACGCAGTATTTT
CDR3: CATSRDIREGRDTQYF

J: TRBJ2-2
size: NA
V: TRBV10-1
D: TRBD2
DNA: TGCGCCAGCAGCCCGGGACTAGCGGGGGCCGGGGGCACCGGGGAGCTGTTTTTT
CDR3: CASSPGLAGAGGTGELFF

J: TRBJ1-6
size: many
V: TRBV3-1
D: NA
DNA: TGTGCCAGCAGCGACGGGAACATTTCACCCCTCCACTTT
CDR3: CASSDGNISPLHF

J: TRBJ1-6
size: NA
V: TRBV2
D: NA
DNA: TGTGCCAGCAGTGTCGAACCCAGTAATTCACCCCTCCACTTT
CDR3: CASSVEPSNSPLHF

J: TRBJ2-1
size: NA
V: TRBV5-1
D: TRBD2
DNA: TGCGCCAGCGCGACTAGCGGGGCTGAGCAGTTCTTC
CDR3: CASATSGAEQFF

J: TRBJ2-1
size: few
V: TRBV7-6
D: TRBD1
DNA: TGTGCCAGCAGCTCGAGGACAGGTGGGTCCTACAATGAGCAGTTCTTC
CDR3: CASSSRTGGSYNEQFF

J: TRBJ1-2
size: many
V: TRBV6-1
D: NA
DNA: TGTGCCACCTTAGGGGGAGGCTATGGCTACACCTTC
CDR3: CATLGGGYGYTF

J: TRBJ1-1
size: few
V: TRBV4-1
D: NA
DNA: TGTGCCAGCAGCCCCCAGACAACCGCAGGGTACATGAACACTGAAGCTTTCTTT
CDR3: CASSPQTTAGYMNTEAFF

J: TRBJ2-3
size: NA
V: TRBV7-9
D: NA
DNA: TGTGCCAGCAGCTTGGCCGCTGTAGATACGCAGTATTTT
CDR3: CASSLAAVDTQYF

J: TRBJ2-3
size: NA
V: TRBV20-1
D: NA
DNA: TGCAGTGCTAGGGGGGAGCTCACAGATACGCAGTATTTT
CDR3: CSARGELTDTQYF

J: TRBJ1-6
size: NA
V: TRBV6-1
D: NA
DNA: TGTGCCAGCAGCGTAGGCATAACGGGTTCACCCCTCCACTTT
CDR3: CASSVGITGSPLHF

J: TRBJ1-3
size: once
V: TRBV9
D: TRBD1
DNA: TGTGCCGGCAGTCCGGGACAGTTTGGAAACACCATATATTTT
CDR3: CAGSPGQFGNTIYF

J: TRBJ1-4
size: NA
V: TRBV20-1
D: TRBD1
DNA: TGCAGTGCCAAAGCAGGGGGAGGGGAAAAACTGTTTTTT
CDR3: CSAKAGGGEKLFF

J: TRBJ1-1
size: NA
V: TRBV20-1
D: TRBD1
DNA: TGCAGTGCTTATCCAGGGGGCAGGGACACTGAAGCTTTCTTT
CDR3: CSAYPGGRDTEAFF

J: TRBJ2-5
size: NA
V: TRBV25-1
D: TRBD1
DNA: TGTGCCAGCAGCACGATGACAGGGGGGAAACAAGAGACCCAGTACTTC
CDR3: CASSTMTGGKQETQYF

J: TRBJ2-7
size: NA
V: TRBV15
D: TRBD2
DNA: TGTGCCACCAGCAGAGATGTTCTTAGCGGGAGTACCTACGAGCAGTACTTC
CDR3: CATSRDVLSGSTYEQYF

J: TRBJ2-2
size: NA
V: TRBV19
D: NA
DNA: TGTGCCAGTAGTATGCGTCGACAGCCTTTTGACACCGGGGAGCTGTTTTTT
CDR3: CASSMRRQPFDTGELFF

J: TRBJ2-3
size: NA
V: TRBV7-2
D: NA
DNA: TGTGCCAGCAGCTTAGATTACTTGGTGCAGGATACGCAGTATTTT
CDR3: CASSLDYLVQDTQYF

J: TRBJ1-5
size: few
V: TRBV15
D: NA
DNA: TGTGCCACCAGCAGAGATGAGGGAGGGGAGACGAATCAGCCCCAGCATTTT
CDR3: CATSRDEGGETNQPQHF

J: TRBJ2-7
size: NA
V: TRBV7-2
D: NA
DNA: TGTGCCAGCAGCGAACGATGGGGGAGTATCCAGCAGTACTTC
CDR3: CASSERWGSIQQYF

J: TRBJ2-1
size: NA
V: TRBV2
D: NA
DNA: TGTGCCAGCAGTGGAGACAGGTTGAGCTCCTACAATGAGCAGTTCTTC
CDR3: CASSGDRLSSYNEQFF

J: TRBJ1-1
size: few
V: TRBV12-3/TRBV12-4
D: NA
DNA: TGTGCCAGCAGTTTACGGGGGGCGGGGAGGTCCACTGAAGCTTTCTTT
CDR3: CASSLRGAGRSTEAFF

J: TRBJ2-7
size: NA
V: TRBV20-1
D: NA
DNA: TGCAGTGCTAGAGATTACGAAAGGACACGAAGATCCGAGCAGTACTTC
CDR3: CSARDYERTRRSEQYF

J: TRBJ2-1
size: NA
V: TRBV24-1
D: TRBD1
DNA: TGTGCCACCAGTGCCCCGGACGGGACAGGGACCAACAATGAGCAGTTCTTC
CDR3: CATSAPDGTGTNNEQFF

J: TRBJ2-7
size: NA
V: TRBV10-3
D: NA
DNA: TGTGCCATCAGTGAAGGTCGGGCAGGAGACGAGCAGTACTTC
CDR3: CAISEGRAGDEQYF

J: TRBJ1-6
size: NA
V: TRBV19
D: NA
DNA: TGTGCCAGTAGTACGGCTTCTAATTCACCCCTCCACTTT
CDR3: CASSTASNSPLHF

J: TRBJ1-6
size: few
V: TRBV12-3/TRBV12-4
D: NA
DNA: TGTGCCAGCAGTTTAAAGGGCGCGGTGACACCCCTCCACTTT
CDR3: CASSLKGAVTPLHF